This T cell receptor (beta chain) was documented in a study of blood T cell repertoires in COVID-19 (TCRdb year 2020). Study-level background: Samples from collaborators originated in the United States, Italy and Spain and spanned both the acute and convalescent phases of COVID-19. The material from the prospective study consisted of cDNA or gDNA derived from T cells, B-cell-depleted T cells, or PBMCs. Nearly every sample came with metadata listing a de-identified subject ID, COVID-19 status, age in years and sex. HLA class I and class II types, where available, came from metadata supplied by the sample provider rather than from assay-based typing. The samples were drawn from the first 160 participants of the ongoing ImmuneRACE study and from 1,254 subjects provided by 6 global collaborators. The repertoires were made available in a free public database intended to serve as a resource for research on the immune response to SARS-CoV-2. Deeply sampled blood TCRbeta repertoires from subjects exposed to, actively infected with, or recovered from COVID-19 were included in the dataset.

Beyond this particular receptor, the publication reports: How much clinical and demographic metadata was included differed by source and by participant, and the metadata was provided uncurated.

Worth noting for this clone: Its antigen remains unidentified. Base qualities are missing; no much larger clone stands one base away.

The immunoSEQ Assay, a bias-controlled multiplex PCR, was used to amplify TCRbeta CDR3 regions from genomic DNA. Under the source paper's analysis protocol: Nucleated cell counts per sample were estimated from amplification of reference gene primers within the assay. Sequence reads were collapsed and filtered to measure the absolute abundance of every unique TCRbeta CDR3 rearrangement. For each sample, productive Simpson clonality was calculated by taking the square root of Simpson's diversity index across productive rearrangements. Held by TCRdb, this immuneACCESS table contains in-frame sequences only and omits some clones. Under half of the omission traces to an unresolved V gene where checked; the cause of the rest is unknown. That table furnishes V, J and clone size, whereas the DNA furnished D and trimming. Present in this sample are a few hundred thousand clones, over 80% of which were seen just once. The biggest ten clones account for 3.7% of the sample.

The germline V gene yields KGHSH for CDR1 and LQKENI for CDR2. From the cysteine through the phenylalanine, the CDR3 covers 16 amino acids. Only the CDR3 portion is preserved as DNA: 48 bases, with reading frame beginning at the first base. V gives up 1 base and J gives up 7 bases, and the segment between their germline ends measures 19 bases. Each collaborating institution followed its own protocols to collect whole blood in K2EDTA tubes. Collaborator samples were shipped for TCRbeta analysis as frozen whole blood, isolated PBMCs, or DNA extracted from either sample type. This TCR was recovered from a woman between 40 and 50 years old with acute or convalescent COVID-19. The V and J segments used are TRBV18 and TRBJ1-1, with TRBD1 perhaps the D gene, on 5 matching bases. The sequenced material came from peripheral blood. The nucleotide sequence reads as follows: TGTGCCAGCTCACCACTTGGGACTCAGACGCGGAGTGAAGCTTTCTTT. This yields the protein CASSPLGTQTRSEAFF.